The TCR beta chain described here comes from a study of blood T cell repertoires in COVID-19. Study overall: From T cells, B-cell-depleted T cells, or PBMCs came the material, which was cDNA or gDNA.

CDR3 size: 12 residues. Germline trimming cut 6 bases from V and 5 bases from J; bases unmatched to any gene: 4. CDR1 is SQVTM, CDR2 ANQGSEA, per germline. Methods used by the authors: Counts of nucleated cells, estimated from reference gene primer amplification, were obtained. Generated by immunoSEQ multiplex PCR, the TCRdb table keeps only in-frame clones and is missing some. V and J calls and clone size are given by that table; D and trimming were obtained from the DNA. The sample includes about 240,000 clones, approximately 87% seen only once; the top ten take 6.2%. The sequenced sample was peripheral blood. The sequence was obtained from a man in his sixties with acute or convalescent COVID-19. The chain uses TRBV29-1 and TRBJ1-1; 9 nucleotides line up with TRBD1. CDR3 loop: CSVGQGLTEAFF. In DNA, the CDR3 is TGCAGCGTGGGACAGGGATTAACTGAAGCTTTCTTT.